Listed below are T cell receptor beta chains from one sample, sequenced in a study of shared clonotypes between healthy human individuals. Generated by immunoSEQ multiplex PCR, the TCRdb table keeps only in-frame clones and is missing some. The sample includes fewer than 600,000 clones, roughly 80% of them seen just once. The sample was PBMCs. The receptors stem from a woman aged 40-49 years in good health. Some clones in this sample may be carry-over from other donors' samples. CDR3s include the opening cysteine and the closing phenylalanine or tryptophan. The D gene is left open where the match is weak. Size values are once, few and many counts, or a class for expanded clones, and some rows have none.

.	TRBJ2-1	.	TRBV6-1	CASSESSGSWDNEQFF	TGTGCCAGCAGTGAATCCTCCGGGAGTTGGGACAATGAGCAGTTCTTC
few	TRBJ2-1	TRBD2	TRBV5-6	CASIPSGGVAEQFF	TGTGCCAGCATTCCCTCGGGGGGAGTAGCTGAGCAGTTCTTC
.	TRBJ2-5	TRBD1	TRBV5-1	CASSLDRGQETQYF	TGCGCCAGCAGCTTGGACAGGGGACAAGAGACCCAGTACTTC
.	TRBJ2-7	.	TRBV14	CASSQFSEQYF	TGTGCCAGCAGCCAATTTTCCGAGCAGTACTTC
.	TRBJ1-2	TRBD1	TRBV27	CASSTTGAGDYTF	TGTGCCAGCAGTACGACAGGGGCTGGGGACTACACCTTC
few	TRBJ2-1	TRBD2	TRBV7-9	CASSINGLAGGYNEQFF	TGTGCCAGCAGCATAAACGGACTAGCGGGAGGCTACAATGAGCAGTTCTTC
.	TRBJ1-2	.	TRBV6-5	CASSYSSGPYGYTF	TGTGCCAGCAGTTACTCGTCGGGACCCTATGGCTACACCTTC
.	TRBJ1-5	TRBD1	TRBV19	CASSRGTGENQPQHF	TGTGCCAGTAGCAGAGGGACAGGGGAAAATCAGCCCCAGCATTTT
.	TRBJ2-3	.	TRBV9	CASSVTSGSTDTQYF	TGTGCCAGCAGCGTAACCAGCGGGAGCACAGATACGCAGTATTTT
few	TRBJ2-1	TRBD2	TRBV7-2	CASSQTLAGGFNEQFF	TGTGCCAGCAGCCAAACACTAGCGGGAGGGTTCAATGAGCAGTTCTTC
.	TRBJ2-5	.	TRBV6-1	CASSELRGQETQYF	TGTGCCAGCAGTGAACTCCGGGGCCAAGAGACCCAGTACTTC
once	TRBJ2-5	TRBD1	TRBV28	CASSSTTGIFQETQYF	TGTGCCAGCAGTTCCACGACAGGGATTTTCCAAGAGACCCAGTACTTC
few	TRBJ1-1	.	TRBV2	CASSEGLFENTEAFF	TGTGCCAGCAGTGAAGGGCTCTTTGAGAACACTGAAGCTTTCTTT
few	TRBJ1-5	TRBD1	TRBV7-2	CASSASRGIGNQPQHF	TGTGCCAGCAGCGCAAGCAGGGGGATTGGCAATCAGCCCCAGCATTTT
once	TRBJ2-1	.	TRBV29-1	CSVVRRYNEQFF	TGCAGCGTTGTGCGGAGATACAATGAGCAGTTCTTC
.	TRBJ1-2	.	TRBV30	CAWSVQGSNYGYTF	TGTGCCTGGAGTGTCCAGGGCTCTAACTATGGCTACACCTTC
.	TRBJ2-3	TRBD1	TRBV28	CASSLSLFQKRQGAQGLVTDTQYF	TGTGCCAGCAGTTTATCGCTATTTCAGAAGAGACAGGGGGCGCAGGGTTTGGTCACAGATACGCAGTATTTT
.	TRBJ2-7	.	TRBV7-6	CASSSPARGGEQYF	TGTGCCAGCAGCTCCCCCGCCCGGGGAGGAGAGCAGTACTTC
.	TRBJ2-1	.	TRBV7-3	CASSRTGSGYNEQFF	TGTGCCAGCAGCCGAACAGGTTCGGGCTACAATGAGCAGTTCTTC
.	TRBJ2-7	TRBD2	TRBV6-1	CAISEIGGRALYEQYF	TGTGCCATCAGTGAAATCGGCGGGAGGGCCTTGTACGAGCAGTACTTC
.	TRBJ2-2	TRBD2	TRBV7-8	CASSFNPQLAGGITGELFF	TGTGCCAGCAGCTTCAACCCCCAATTAGCGGGAGGTATCACCGGGGAGCTGTTTTTT
.	TRBJ2-1	TRBD2	TRBV7-8	CASSLGTSGWGNEQFF	TGTGCCAGCAGCCTCGGGACTAGCGGGTGGGGGAATGAGCAGTTCTTC
once	TRBJ1-1	TRBD1	TRBV10-3	CAISGTGGLVSTEAFF	TGTGCCATCAGTGGGACAGGGGGCCTGGTCAGCACTGAAGCTTTCTTT
.	TRBJ2-3	.	TRBV7-3	CASSPVPRTDTQYF	TGTGCCAGCAGCCCGGTCCCGCGCACAGATACGCAGTATTTT